This T cell receptor (beta chain) was identified in a study of blood T cell repertoires in COVID-19. This CDR3 comprises 12 residues. The germline gives CDR1 MDHEN, CDR2 SYDVKM. V lost 4 bases and J 3 bases, leaving 4 bases between the germline ends. This clone appeared a few times. The assay was immunoSEQ multiplex PCR, and TCRdb's table has in-frame clones only and misses some. The sample records 150,000 to 200,000 clones, approximately 83% being singletons. The receptor's source is a man between 45 and 60 years old with active or convalescent COVID-19. Sequencing used peripheral blood. This chain connects TRBV28 to TRBJ1-3; D unclear. The CDR3 spells CASSSNGNTIYF. CDR3 coding DNA: TGTGCCAGCAGTTCAAATGGAAACACCATATATTTT. The full variable domain, in which reference TRBV28 and TRBJ1-3 provide the parts outside the CDR3, is DVKVTQSSRYLVKRTGEKVFLECVQDMDHENMFWYRQDPGLGLRLIYFSYDVKMKEKGDIPEGYSVSREKKERFSLILESASTNQTSMYLCASSSNGNTIYFGEGSWLTVV.